The 26 T cell receptor beta chains below come from one sample, sequenced in a study of blood T cell repertoires in COVID-19. Sequencing used immunoSEQ multiplex PCR; TCRdb keeps in-frame clones, though not all of them. The sample has hundreds of thousands of clones; about nine tenths are singletons. Sequencing input: PBMCs or T cells enriched from blood (not recorded which). These receptors were collected from a man younger than 40 who had recovered from COVID-19.

The chain is built from TRBV9 and TRBJ2-7; 7 bases fit TRBD1. J was trimmed by 6 bases and V by 0 bases; bases with no gene match: 9. The germline CDR1 and CDR2 sequences are SGDLS and YYNGEE. This CDR3 is built from 15 residues. As DNA, the CDR3 is TGTGCCAGCAGCGTAGATTCACAGGGGCTTGGCGAGCAGTACTTC. Its protein is CASSVDSQGLGEQYF.

The genes are TRBV11-2 and TRBJ1-4; 9 nucleotides align to TRBD1. Germline V gives CDR1 SGHAT, CDR2 FQNNGV. CDR3 size: 14 residues. The V and J ends lost 3 bases and 9 bases, in that order; junction bases with no gene match: 5. CDR3 loop: CASSFTGGGKKLFF. For the CDR3, the DNA is TGTGCCAGCAGCTTTACAGGGGGCGGGAAAAAACTGTTTTTT.

The V and J genes are TRBV9 and TRBJ2-7; D is unclear. V was shortened by 4 bases and J by 0 bases, with 14 bases between the two germline ends. This CDR3 is 15 amino acids long. CDR1 is SGDLS, CDR2 YYNGEE, per germline. The CDR3 here is CASSPELLFSYEQYF. The CDR3 DNA is TGTGCCAGCAGCCCCGAGCTCCTGTTCTCCTACGAGCAGTACTTC.

The chain employs TRBV5-1 and TRBJ2-7; 8 bases fit TRBD1. Germline V gene data show CDR1 as SGHRS and CDR2 as YFSETQ. Trimming took 9 bases from V and 1 from J; bases not matched to a gene: 9. The CDR3 spans 14 residues. CDR3 residues: CATKKRTGSYEQYF. In DNA, the CDR3 is TGCGCCACCAAAAAACGGACAGGGTCCTACGAGCAGTACTTC.

The chain links TRBV5-1 to TRBJ1-4; a possible D gene is TRBD1 (5 bases). The CDR3 spans 15 residues. CDR1 and CDR2 (germline): SGHRS, YFSETQ. Trimming pared 4 bases from V and 4 bases from J, leaving 14 bases between. The CDR3 reads CASSSPVGGNEKLFF. In DNA form, the CDR3 reads TGCGCCAGCAGCAGCCCGGTGGGGGGTAATGAAAAACTGTTTTTT.

The CDR3 reads CASSLEPDQPQHF. The CDR3 region has the DNA TGTGCCAGCAGCTTAGAGCCCGATCAGCCCCAGCATTTT. The chain recombines TRBV7-9 with TRBJ1-5; D unclear. This CDR3 contains 13 residues. The germline gives CDR1 SEHNR, CDR2 FQNEAQ (reference sequence). The V gene lost 1 base and the J gene lost 5 bases, with 6 bases spanning the gap.

The chain uses TRBV7-2 and TRBJ1-3; D gene ambiguous. The germline gives CDR1 SGHTA, CDR2 FQGNSA. Trimming stripped 2 bases from V and 2 bases from J, with 10 bases between. There are 15 residues in the CDR3. CDR3 loop: CASSLLVIAGNTIYF. CDR3 DNA: TGTGCCAGCAGCTTATTGGTCATAGCTGGAAACACCATATATTTT.

This chain uses TRBV5-1 with TRBJ2-1; 9 nucleotides match TRBD2. V shed 0 bases, J shed 0 bases, and the junction held 4 bases outside the gene matches. The V gene's germline CDR1 is SGHRS and CDR2 YFSETQ. The CDR3 covers 17 residues. The CDR3 sequence is CASSLGSSGVSYNEQFF. CDR3 nucleotide sequence: TGCGCCAGCAGCTTGGGGTCTAGCGGGGTCTCCTACAATGAGCAGTTCTTC.

Comment on this clone: Distinct nucleotide sequences in the sample also encode this CDR3. The CDR3 nucleotides read TGTGCCAGTAGCAGAACAAACACTGAAGCTTTCTTT. Its translation: CASSRTNTEAFF. The chain is built from TRBV19 and TRBJ1-1; D uncertain. V lost 6 bases, J lost 2 bases, and 7 bases lay in between. Germline-derived CDR1 and CDR2 are LNHDA and SQIVND (reference sequence). The CDR3 totals 12 residues.

The chain combines TRBV28 with TRBJ1-1, with 10 bases matching TRBD1. Germline assignment: CDR1 MDHEN and CDR2 SYDVKM. Trimming took 6 bases from V and 4 from J; bases not matched to a gene: 8. The CDR3 totals 15 residues. The CDR3: CASSSRGTGATEAFF. As DNA, the CDR3 is TGTGCCAGCAGCTCCCGAGGGACAGGGGCCACTGAAGCTTTCTTT. The complete variable domain, with remaining parts taken from reference TRBV28 and TRBJ1-1, reads DVKVTQSSRYLVKRTGEKVFLECVQDMDHENMFWYRQDPGLGLRLIYFSYDVKMKEKGDIPEGYSVSREKKERFSLILESASTNQTSMYLCASSSRGTGATEAFFGQGTRLTVV.

The chain employs TRBV28 and TRBJ2-3; possible D gene TRBD2, 6 bases. The CDR3 has 16 amino acids. Germline CDR1 reads MDHEN; CDR2 reads SYDVKM. V lost 4 bases and J lost 2, with 16 bases in between. The CDR3 region is CASSWRGAQNTDTQYF. CDR3 bases: TGTGCCAGCAGTTGGAGGGGTGCGCAGAACACAGATACGCAGTATTTT. Complete variable domain (other parts from reference TRBV28 and TRBJ2-3): DVKVTQSSRYLVKRTGEKVFLECVQDMDHENMFWYRQDPGLGLRLIYFSYDVKMKEKGDIPEGYSVSREKKERFSLILESASTNQTSMYLCASSWRGAQNTDTQYFGPGTRLTVL.

V usage is TRBV6-1 and J usage is TRBJ2-2; 11 bases agree with TRBD2. V dropped 4 bases and J dropped 0; count of bases not matched to a gene: 7. The germline V gene has CDR1 MNHNS and CDR2 SASEGT. The CDR3 covers 18 residues. CDR3 nucleotide sequence: TGTGCCAGCAGTGTACTAGCGGGAGTGTTTTCGAACACCGGGGAGCTGTTTTTT. Translating gives CASSVLAGVFSNTGELFF.

This clone has only one observation. The gene calls are TRBV11-2 and TRBJ2-1, with unresolved D. V was cut by 5 bases and J by 9 bases, with 11 bases left in between. The CDR3 contains 12 residues. Germline CDR1 SGHAT, CDR2 FQNNGV. The CDR3 DNA follows: TGTGCCAGCAGCCACGGGTCCGGTGAGCAGTTCTTC. It encodes CASSHGSGEQFF.

The DNA of the CDR3 is TGCGCCAGCAGCTTTGGACAGGGGAGGCCGTGGAATTCACCCCTCCACTTT. Its translation: CASSFGQGRPWNSPLHF. The chain carries TRBV5-1 and TRBJ1-6, with 9 bases lining up with TRBD1. Germline V gives CDR1 SGHRS, CDR2 YFSETQ. V gave up 2 bases and J gave up 7 bases; unmatched junction bases: 10. This CDR3 spans 17 amino acids. Combining the CDR3 with reference TRBV5-1 and TRBJ1-6 gives the whole variable domain KAGVTQTPRYLIKTRGQQVTLSCSPISGHRSVSWYQQTPGQGLQFLFEYFSETQRNKGNFPGRFSGRQFSNSRSEMNVSTLELGDSALYLCASSFGQGRPWNSPLHFGNGTRLTVT.

The chain recombines TRBV3-1 (or the pseudogene TRBV3-2) with TRBJ2-3; D possibly corresponds to TRBD1 (6 bases). The length of the CDR3 is 17 residues. Germline loops: CDR1 LGHDT, CDR2 YNNKEL (reference sequence). The V end lost 0 bases, the J end lost 0 bases, and 13 bases lay between the germline ends. As DNA, the CDR3 is TGTGCCAGCAGCCAAGATACGGTGGACAGCAGCACAGATACGCAGTATTTT. Amino acid sequence: CASSQDTVDSSTDTQYF.

The rearrangement uses TRBV5-1 and TRBJ1-4, with D hard to call. The ends were cut back, 0 bases at V and 0 bases at J, with 9 bases in the middle. Germline values: CDR1 SGHRS, CDR2 YFSETQ. This CDR3 region has 16 residues. The CDR3 sequence: CASSLVGDATNEKLFF. CDR3 coding DNA: TGCGCCAGCAGCTTGGTCGGGGATGCAACTAATGAAAAACTGTTTTTT.

V and J are TRBV20-1 and TRBJ2-7; D gene uncertain. This CDR3 is built from 11 residues. Germline V gene lookup returns CDR1 DFQATT and CDR2 SNEGSKA (reference sequence). V was clipped by 3 bases and J by 4 bases, with 7 bases between them. CDR3 residues: CSASPTYEQYF. DNA of the CDR3: TGCAGTGCTAGTCCCACTTACGAGCAGTACTTC.

J is TRBJ2-1 and V is TRBV19, with TRBD2 identical over 8 bases. Germline lookup yields CDR1 LNHDA and CDR2 SQIVND (reference sequence). V shed 6 bases and J 4 bases; nucleotides not matched to a gene: 11. The CDR3 has 16 amino acids. The CDR3 here is CASRTMGAGEYNEQFF. The CDR3 region has the DNA TGTGCCAGTAGAACGATGGGAGCGGGAGAATACAATGAGCAGTTCTTC.

The V and J genes are TRBV5-1 and TRBJ1-1, with a possible D match to TRBD1 (6 bases). The V gene's germline CDR1 is SGHRS and CDR2 YFSETQ. Trimming removed 4 bases at V and 1 base at J, with 14 bases between. The CDR3 runs to 15 residues. This CDR3 is CASSLQGPPNTEAFF. The CDR3, as DNA: TGCGCCAGCAGCCTACAGGGACCCCCGAACACTGAAGCTTTCTTT. Looking up the rest from reference TRBV5-1 and TRBJ1-1 gives the full variable domain: KAGVTQTPRYLIKTRGQQVTLSCSPISGHRSVSWYQQTPGQGLQFLFEYFSETQRNKGNFPGRFSGRQFSNSRSEMNVSTLELGDSALYLCASSLQGPPNTEAFFGQGTRLTVV.

The rearrangement links TRBV20-1 to TRBJ2-1; tentative D call: TRBD2 (5 bases). The length of the CDR3 is 11 residues. Deletions cut 0 bases from V and 16 bases from J, with 13 bases between. Germline CDR1 is DFQATT and CDR2 is SNEGSKA (reference sequence). Written as DNA, the CDR3 is TGCAGTGCTAGAGATCGCGCGGGTGCCTTCTTC. It encodes CSARDRAGAFF.

The chain combines TRBV10-1 with TRBJ2-7; 8 nucleotides agree with TRBD1. V trimming: 0 bases; J trimming: 3 bases; junction bases outside the gene matches: 10. Germline V gene data show CDR1 as WNHNN and CDR2 as SYGVQD (reference sequence). The CDR3 is made up of 17 amino acids. The CDR3 protein is CASSESVARGLGYEQYF. The CDR3 DNA reads TGCGCCAGCAGTGAGTCGGTGGCCAGGGGGCTAGGCTACGAGCAGTACTTC.

The J gene is TRBJ2-7, the V gene TRBV6-5, with TRBD1 matching over 9 bases. The germline V gene has CDR1 MNHEY and CDR2 SVGAGI. V gave up 4 bases and J gave up 5 bases; unmatched junction bases: 6. The CDR3 length is 14 residues. The CDR3 sequence: CASSSWDRAHEQYF. The CDR3 coding sequence is TGTGCCAGCAGTTCCTGGGACAGGGCCCACGAGCAGTACTTC.

To note about this clone: The sample has other DNA sequences that encode this CDR3 too. This rearrangement joins TRBV5-1 to TRBJ2-3; 8 bases fit TRBD2. CDR1 is SGHRS and CDR2 is YFSETQ in the germline V gene. The V segment lost 0 bases and the J segment 0 bases; nucleotides outside the gene matches: 3. The CDR3 has 16 amino acids. Here the CDR3 DNA reads TGCGCCAGCAGCTTGGGTACTAGCGGAAGCACAGATACGCAGTATTTT. Amino acids: CASSLGTSGSTDTQYF. Using reference TRBV5-1 and TRBJ2-3 for the parts outside the CDR3, the full variable domain is KAGVTQTPRYLIKTRGQQVTLSCSPISGHRSVSWYQQTPGQGLQFLFEYFSETQRNKGNFPGRFSGRQFSNSRSEMNVSTLELGDSALYLCASSLGTSGSTDTQYFGPGTRLTVL.

V is TRBV5-1 and J is TRBJ1-1; D is perhaps TRBD1 (5 bases). V lost 7 bases, J lost 0 bases, and 16 bases lay in between. The germline V gene has CDR1 SGHRS and CDR2 YFSETQ. There are 15 residues in the CDR3. CDR3 protein: CASAGEAGLNTEAFF. CDR3 nucleotide sequence: TGCGCCAGCGCCGGCGAGGCAGGGTTGAACACTGAAGCTTTCTTT.

Comment on this clone: Other DNA sequences in the same sample also yield this CDR3. The rearrangement uses TRBV2 and TRBJ2-3, with D hard to call. V was pared by 3 bases and J by 0 bases, with 7 bases between. The CDR3 sequence is 14 residues long. Per the germline V gene, CDR1 is SNHLY and CDR2 is FYNNEI. The DNA of the CDR3 is TGTGCCAGCAGTGATCTCCTGAGCACAGATACGCAGTATTTT. Translated: CASSDLLSTDTQYF.

This clone was seen just once. The CDR3 loop reads CASSLRLLHIDTQYF. The CDR3 DNA sequence: TGTGCCAGCAGCCTCAGACTACTACACATAGATACGCAGTATTTT. The chain combines TRBV7-8 with TRBJ2-3; weak D call: TRBD2 (5 bases). Germline V gene data show CDR1 as SGHVS and CDR2 as FQNEAQ. The CDR3 sequence is 15 residues long. V was cut by 5 bases and J by 5 bases, with 17 bases left in between.